A selection of T cell receptor beta chains follows, all from one sample in a study of Ad26.COV2.S vaccination and SARS-CoV-2 variants. TCRdb's copy holds only in-frame clones and misses some; the assay was immunoSEQ multiplex PCR. This table holds 250,000 to 300,000 clones, around 87% found once. The material was peripheral blood, obtained in a trial of Ad26.COV2.S vaccine versus placebo. These receptors all come from a person between 18 and 59 years old who received the Ad26.COV2.S COVID-19 vaccine or a placebo. The CDR3 runs from the conserved cysteine through the conserved F or W. D genes are given only for firm matches. Only part of the rows carry a size: once, few, many, or a class if the clone is expanded.

>TRBV6-2/TRBV6-3|TRBJ2-5|-|-
TGTGCCAGCAGTGTGGCGGGGGCAAACCAAGAGACCCAGTACTTC
CASSVAGANQETQYF
>TRBV6-5|TRBJ1-5|-|-
TGTGCCAGCAGTTACGGGGCGGTAGGTAGCAATCAGCCCCAGCATTTT
CASSYGAVGSNQPQHF
>TRBV9|TRBJ2-1|-|TRBD1
TGTGCCAGCAGCGTAGGGGACAGGGGTGTAGATGAGCAGTTCTTC
CASSVGDRGVDEQFF
>TRBV29-1|TRBJ2-6|few|-
TGCAGCGTCGGGCTGACCGCGCTGACTGGGGCCAACGTCCTGACTTTC
CSVGLTALTGANVLTF
>TRBV6-2/TRBV6-3|TRBJ2-1|-|TRBD2
TGTGCCAGCAGTTACCATGCGGGAGGGAGGAATGAGCAGTTCTTC
CASSYHAGGRNEQFF
>TRBV19|TRBJ2-3|-|TRBD1
TGTGCCAGTAGTACCCTGGGGACAGGTCCGGGCTATACGCAGTATTTT
CASSTLGTGPGYTQYF
>TRBV3-1/TRBV3-2|TRBJ2-5|-|-
TGTGCCAGCAGCTTCACTTATAGGGAGACCCAGTACTTC
CASSFTYRETQYF
>TRBV18|TRBJ2-5|-|TRBD1
TGTGCCAGCTCACCAGCGGGACAGGGACAAGAGACCCAGTACTTC
CASSPAGQGQETQYF
>TRBV18|TRBJ2-3|-|-
TGTGCCAGCTCACCAGAGAATACGCAGTATTTT
CASSPENTQYF
>TRBV28|TRBJ2-7|-|-
TGTGCCAGCAGTTTGTTAGGCTACGAGCAGTACTTC
CASSLLGYEQYF
>TRBV10-3|TRBJ2-7|-|-
TGTGCCATCAGTGAGTCCGGCAGGGGATACGAGCAGTACTTC
CAISESGRGYEQYF
>TRBV3-1/TRBV3-2|TRBJ2-3|-|TRBD2
TGTGCCAGCAGCCAAAAAGTCACTAGCGGGAGGGGGAAAGATACGCAGTATTTT
CASSQKVTSGRGKDTQYF
>TRBV6-5|TRBJ1-2|-|TRBD1
TGTGCCAGCAGCAAGGGGGCGGCCGGCTACACCTTC
CASSKGAAGYTF
>TRBV7-2|TRBJ1-1|-|-
TGTGCCAGCAGCCCAGGAGGCAGAGGGGACACTGAAGCTTTCTTT
CASSPGGRGDTEAFF
>TRBV2|TRBJ1-1|-|-
TGTGCCAGCAGTGAATCCGGGGGGCCCATAATGAACACTGAAGCTTTCTTT
CASSESGGPIMNTEAFF
>TRBV11-2|TRBJ2-1|-|-
TGTGCCAGCAGCTTATCCGAGTTCCTTGAGCAGTTCTTC
CASSLSEFLEQFF
>TRBV27|TRBJ1-1|-|-
TGTGCCAGCAGTCCAAACGGGATCACTGAAGCTTTCTTT
CASSPNGITEAFF